This TCR beta chain was retrieved from a study of human T cells and chemical hapten exposure (dated by TCRdb to about 2021). About the full investigation: For sensitization, 2% DPC in acetone was applied to a 2 cm by 2 cm area of upper inner arm skin. Blood was sampled from patients pre-sensitization (week 0) and at 2, 6 and about 24 weeks after DPC sensitization. The mostly female patient cohort included alopecia areata with under or over 50% scalp involvement, alopecia totalis and alopecia universalis. Throughout the study period of around 24 weeks, patients also received therapeutic DPC doses to the scalp every week. In alopecia patients, the study followed how the peripheral blood TCR repertoire changed in vivo over primary and secondary sensitization to diphenylcyclopropenone (DPC), a hapten. About 29 alopecia patients gave blood for TCR sequencing at one to four time points (pre-sensitization, 2, 6 and 24 weeks). Patch testing was done on the upper back using Finn chambers containing 0.01% DPC, and results were scored after 6 days according to International Contact Dermatitis Research Group standards. Libraries were pooled for sequencing, and per-sample TCR yields varied mainly because of small differences in library volumes within the pool.

Taken with the paper, the label for time point translates to: patch test 2, 6 weeks after DPC sensitization. Per the publication, the treatment or condition label means: therapeutic diphenylcyclopropenone sensitization with weekly scalp DPC. Blood at each patch-test visit was drawn before the patch test was applied. To be eligible, patients had to be aged 18 to 70, diagnosed with alopecia and judged suitable for DPC therapy, while pregnant patients were excluded. Total RNA was extracted from unfractionated whole blood that had been collected in Tempus Blood RNA tubes. On the study overall, not on this receptor specifically: Expanded TCRs formed significantly more large CDR3 similarity clusters than pre-sensitization or healthy control sets, consistent with antigen-driven responses. No change with DPC sensitization was found in the number of TCRs above 1 in 1000 frequency, and no evidence of global repertoire structure alterations was found. Alopecia, a presumed autoimmune disease, was present in all patients, so the immune response of the patients might differ from that of healthy individuals. Patch test score was positively correlated with the number of PT1 expanded TCRs, with significance at thresholds 8, 16 and 32 but not at 4. After repeated subsampling, changes were observed in the strength of the expansion versus patch-test correlation and in the threshold at which the correlation became significant.

This clonotype has just a few counts. Its specific antigen is unknown. Base qualities are not provided; no much larger clone lies one nucleotide away. The library was prepared using RACE. The sample was run on a NextSeq 500. During library preparation, unique molecular identifiers were attached to individual cDNA molecules so that TCRs could be counted quantitatively and reproducibly. From each blood RNA sample, both TCR alpha and TCR beta chains were sequenced. The paper's data handling went like this. The median number of TCRs per sample was roughly 94,000, ranging from about 20,000 to 700,000. The Decombinator software suite was used to annotate the V, J and CDR3 of the TCR reads. Every sample was subsampled to the same number of TCRs (28,000) for the PS versus PT1 abundance plots. Expanded TCRs were defined as absent before sensitization and observed at least eight times at the 2-week time point. The raw public data were reprocessed by TCRdb itself: fastp quality trimming at Q25, MiXCR clonotype calling, in-frame beta chains only. Rows with a matching CDR3 protein are joined into one entry that keeps the most common DNA and genes. The V and J calls were determined by TCRdb, not by the authors. The sample includes some 82,000 distinct CDR3 sequences, with around 6.7% observed a single time. Approximately 1.3% of the sample is in the top ten clones.

The cysteine opens and the phenylalanine closes a CDR3 of 13 amino acids. The CDR3 DNA has 39 bases and is translated from base 1. The germline V gene encodes CDR1 DFQATT and CDR2 SNEGSKA (reference sequence). Relative to germline, V is missing 6 bases and J is missing 4 bases, with 6 bases of the junction outside any gene match. Recombination connected TRBV20-1 to TRBJ1-2, and 9 junctional nucleotides match TRBD1. This sequence originates from a woman under 40 with alopecia areata. Some clones in this sample may be carry-over from other donors' samples. This specimen consisted of whole blood, obtained in connection with sensitization to the hapten diphenylcyclopropenone (DPC). The CDR3 protein: CSAPDRGGYGYTF. The bases are TGCAGTGCCCCAGACAGGGGGGGCTATGGCTACACCTTC.